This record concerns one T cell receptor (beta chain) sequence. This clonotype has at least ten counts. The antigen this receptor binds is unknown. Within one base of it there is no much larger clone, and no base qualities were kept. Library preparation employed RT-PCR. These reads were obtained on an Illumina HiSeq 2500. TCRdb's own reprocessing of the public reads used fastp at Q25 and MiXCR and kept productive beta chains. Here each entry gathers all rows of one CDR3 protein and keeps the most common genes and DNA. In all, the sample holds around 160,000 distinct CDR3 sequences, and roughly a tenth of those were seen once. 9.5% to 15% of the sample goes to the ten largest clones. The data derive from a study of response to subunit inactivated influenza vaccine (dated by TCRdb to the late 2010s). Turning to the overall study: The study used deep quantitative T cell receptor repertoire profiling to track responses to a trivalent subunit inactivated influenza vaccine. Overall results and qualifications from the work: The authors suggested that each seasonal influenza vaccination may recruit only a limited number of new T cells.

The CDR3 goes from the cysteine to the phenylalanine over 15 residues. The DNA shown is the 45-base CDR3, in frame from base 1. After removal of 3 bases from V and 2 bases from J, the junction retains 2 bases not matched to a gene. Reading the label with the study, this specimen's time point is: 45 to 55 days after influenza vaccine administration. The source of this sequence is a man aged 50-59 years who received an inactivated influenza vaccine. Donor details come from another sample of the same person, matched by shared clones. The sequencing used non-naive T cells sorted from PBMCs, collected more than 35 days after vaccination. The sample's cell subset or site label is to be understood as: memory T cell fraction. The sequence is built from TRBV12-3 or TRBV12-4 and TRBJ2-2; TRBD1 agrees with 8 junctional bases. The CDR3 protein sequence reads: CASSFGTGNTGELFF. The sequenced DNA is TGTGCCAGCAGTTTTGGGACAGGAAACACCGGGGAGCTGTTTTTT.